This T cell receptor beta chain was captured in a study of blood T cell repertoires in COVID-19. Study-wide background: Collection of acute and convalescent COVID-19 samples took place in the United States, Italy and Spain. The analysed material was cDNA or gDNA that came from T cells, B-cell-depleted T cells, or PBMCs.

The germline gives CDR1 ENHRY, CDR2 SYGVKD. Between the trimmed V and J ends, which lost 8 bases and 1 base, there was a span of 15 bases. The CDR3 runs to 14 residues. Authors' processing steps: Amplification of reference gene primers provided the estimated nucleated cell counts. Repertoires were generated with immunoSEQ multiplex PCR, while TCRdb's copy carries only in-frame clones and drops some. V, J and clone size were drawn from that table, and D and trimming were deduced from the DNA. Seen here are 150,000 or so clones, roughly nine tenths observed once, and the top ten hold about 4.7%. Material for sequencing was peripheral blood. V and J are TRBV10-3 and TRBJ2-7; tentative D call: TRBD2 (7 bases). The source of this sequence is a human donor in a cohort sampled during active COVID-19. Here the CDR3 DNA reads TGTGCCATCGGGACAAGGGAGGGATCCTACGAGCAGTACTTC. Its protein product is CAIGTREGSYEQYF.